The T cell receptor (beta chain) described here comes from a study of cytomegalovirus exposure and HLA in healthy donors. The germline V gene has CDR1 SQVTM and CDR2 ANQGSEA. This CDR3 spans 14 amino acids. Trimming took 4 bases from V and 0 from J, leaving 7 bases between them. This PCR relied on a set of 60 Vbeta primers and 13 Jbeta primers. Profiling relied on immunoSEQ multiplex PCR, and the TCRdb table lists in-frame clones only, not all of them. This table holds some 150,000 clones, around three quarters found once. The chain links TRBV29-1 to TRBJ2-6; TRBD2 is a possible D gene (5 bases). Sequenced sample: PBMCs. The source of this sequence is a woman aged 55 to 70 in good health and CMV-seropositive. For the CDR3, the DNA is TGCAGCGTTGGGAGCGGCTCTGGGGCCAACGTCCTGACTTTC. It yields the protein CSVGSGSGANVLTF.